The 2 T cell receptor beta chains in this list originate from one sample, sequenced in a study of T cells after yellow fever vaccination. TCRdb passed the 5' RACE reads through MiXCR, listing each CDR3 protein once. The repertoire holds just under 600,000 distinct CDR3 sequences, approximately 15% seen once, with over 11% in the top ten. This specimen consisted of PBMCs, obtained on the day of the yellow fever booster vaccination. The source is a man younger than 40 who received the YFV17D yellow fever vaccine.

The chain has TRBV4-2 and TRBJ1-1; possibly TRBD1 for D (5 bases). Between the trimmed V and J ends, which lost 1 base and 3 bases, there was a span of 12 bases. Per the germline V gene, CDR1 is LGHNA and CDR2 is YNFKEQ. This CDR3 spans 15 amino acids. CDR3 sequence: CASSQVGVGDTEAFF. CDR3 DNA sequence: TGTGCCAGCAGCCAAGTCGGGGTGGGGGACACTGAAGCTTTCTTT.

This clonotype was counted a few times. The rearrangement links TRBV19 to TRBJ2-7; 7 bases line up with TRBD1. The CDR3 totals 15 residues. Germline V CDR1 and CDR2: LNHDA, SQIVND (reference sequence). The V gene end was trimmed by 6 bases and the J gene end by 0 bases; junction bases not matched to a gene: 8. The CDR3 sequence is CASRNRDRGSYEQYF. CDR3 sequence (DNA): TGTGCCAGTAGGAACCGGGACAGAGGCTCCTACGAGCAGTACTTC.